One and the same sample provided the 25 T cell receptor beta chains below, sequenced in a study of OX40 agonist ivuxolimab in advanced cancers. Clones were read by immunoSEQ multiplex PCR, and TCRdb kept only the in-frame ones, dropping some. This sample has roughly 72,000 clones, with 81% found just once. The specimen comprised CD4+ or CD8+ T cells sorted from blood, sampled in a trial of the OX40 agonist ivuxolimab. These receptors all come from an adult with an advanced solid tumor such as melanoma, head and neck, liver or kidney cancer.

The CDR3 region has the DNA TGTGCCATCAAACCGGGACAGGGGATCCAGGGGGCTAAAGCTTTCTTT. Protein sequence: CAIKPGQGIQGAKAFF. The chain carries TRBV10-3 and TRBJ1-1; 10 bases map to TRBD1. Trimming at V came to 7 bases and at J to 9 bases, leaving 17 bases not matched to a gene. Germline CDR1 and CDR2: ENHRY and SYGVKD. This CDR3 region has 16 residues.

This clone appeared once. This chain connects TRBV2 to TRBJ1-5, with D uncertain. V was cut by 6 bases and J by 2 bases, with 5 bases left in between. CDR1 SNHLY and CDR2 FYNNEI come from the germline V gene. The CDR3 runs 12 residues. The CDR3 DNA sequence: TGTGCCAGCAGAATCGGCAATCAGCCCCAGCATTTT. Translation: CASRIGNQPQHF. The full variable domain, rest sourced from reference TRBV2 and TRBJ1-5, is EPEVTQTPSHQVTQMGQEVILRCVPISNHLYFYWYRQILGQKVEFLVSFYNNEISEKSEIFDDQFSVERPDGSNFTLKIRSTKLEDSAMYFCASRIGNQPQHFGDGTRLSIL.

The chain combines TRBV9 with TRBJ2-2; possibly TRBD2 for D (5 bases). CDR3 length: 15 residues. Trimming cost V 0 bases and J 5 bases, with 11 bases left between them. The germline V gene has CDR1 SGDLS and CDR2 YYNGEE. CDR3 bases: TGTGCCAGCAGCGTAGAGGCTAGCAGTACCGGGGAGCTGTTTTTT. Translated, it gives CASSVEASSTGELFF.

The genes are TRBV18 and TRBJ2-1; D uncertain. Germline V gives CDR1 KGHSH, CDR2 LQKENI. Between the trimmed V and J ends, which lost 0 bases and 12 bases, there was a span of 21 bases. This CDR3 spans 16 amino acids. The DNA of the CDR3 is TGTGCCAGCTCACCACCGTTATCTGCCACGTCGAAATTGCAGTTCTTC. It encodes CASSPPLSATSKLQFF.

V is TRBV4-3 and J is TRBJ1-2; the match to TRBD1 covers 8 bases. J gave up 4 bases and V 3 bases, and 13 bases lay outside the gene matches. Per germline, CDR1 LGHNA and CDR2 YSLEER. The CDR3 totals 17 residues. This chain's CDR3 is CASSHIFGQGLTYGYTF. In DNA, the CDR3 is TGCGCCAGCAGCCATATATTCGGACAGGGTCTTACCTATGGCTACACCTTC.

The gene calls are TRBV14 and TRBJ2-7; tentatively, D is TRBD1 (5 bases). Germline CDR1 is SGHDN and CDR2 is FVKESK. The CDR3 covers 14 residues. V lost 0 bases and J 0 bases, leaving 6 bases between the germline ends. The CDR3 reads CASSQEGASYEQYF. The DNA for the CDR3 is TGTGCCAGCAGCCAAGAAGGGGCCTCCTACGAGCAGTACTTC.

The chain combines TRBV6-4 with TRBJ2-3; 10 positions match TRBD2. The germline gives CDR1 MRHNA, CDR2 SNTAGT. CDR3 size: 14 residues. Trimming cost V 4 bases and J 4 bases; bases outside gene matches: 2. The CDR3 is CASSALAGADTQYF. CDR3 bases: TGTGCCAGCAGTGCGCTAGCGGGAGCAGATACGCAGTATTTT.

The chain recombines TRBV6-5 with TRBJ1-5, with a tentative D call TRBD1 (6 bases). The CDR3 is made up of 14 amino acids. Germline loops: CDR1 MNHEY, CDR2 SVGAGI. Between the trimmed V and J ends, which lost 4 bases and 7 bases, there was a span of 14 bases. The CDR3 DNA reads as TGTGCCAGCAGTTTGGACAGTAGAATCCAGCCCCAGCATTTT. This codes for CASSLDSRIQPQHF.

The rearrangement joins TRBV7-2 to TRBJ2-1; D is unclear. The germline gives CDR1 SGHTA, CDR2 FQGNSA. The CDR3 is 15 residues long. V lost 1 base to trimming and J lost 4 bases, with 11 bases between them. The CDR3 spells CASSLGPSLYNEQFF. CDR3 DNA sequence: TGTGCCAGCAGCTTAGGGCCTTCACTTTACAATGAGCAGTTCTTC.

The V call is TRBV2, the J call TRBJ2-2; possibly TRBD2 for D (5 bases). V was trimmed by 5 bases and J by 3 bases, leaving 10 bases between them. The V gene's germline CDR1 is SNHLY and CDR2 FYNNEI. The CDR3 spans 14 residues. The DNA of the CDR3 is TGTGCCAGCAGTAAAGACTACTACACCGGGGAGCTGTTTTTT. This gives the protein CASSKDYYTGELFF.

V and J are TRBV6-5 and TRBJ2-7, with 12 bases fitting TRBD2. Trimming removed 6 bases from V and 3 bases from J; junction bases left unmatched: 3. The CDR3 loop spans 14 amino acids. Germline V gives CDR1 MNHEY, CDR2 SVGAGI. The CDR3 nucleotides are TGTGCCAGCAGGTCTAGCGGGAGGGTCTACGAGCAGTACTTC. This encodes CASRSSGRVYEQYF.

The table lists this clone with a count of one. The genes are TRBV18 and TRBJ2-7, with TRBD2 as a possible D gene (5 bases). V dropped 5 bases and J dropped 5 bases, with 22 bases sitting between them. The germline V gene has CDR1 KGHSH and CDR2 LQKENI. CDR3 length: 16 amino acids. CDR3 nucleotides: TGTGCCAGCTCATCAAGGTCAGCGGCAGAACCCGACGAGCAGTACTTC. Its protein is CASSSRSAAEPDEQYF. Using reference TRBV18 and TRBJ2-7 for the parts outside the CDR3, the full variable domain is NAGVMQNPRHLVRRRGQEARLRCSPMKGHSHVYWYRQLPEEGLKFMVYLQKENIIDESGMPKERFSAEFPKEGPSILRIQQVVRGDSAAYFCASSSRSAAEPDEQYFGPGTRLTVT.

The rearrangement joins TRBV19 to TRBJ2-2; D unclear. CDR3 length equals 16 residues. The ends were cut back, 3 bases at V and 0 bases at J, with 11 bases in the middle. The germline CDR1 and CDR2 sequences are LNHDA and SQIVND (reference sequence). CDR3 sequence: CASSIPRTPNTGELFF. DNA for the CDR3: TGTGCCAGTAGTATTCCCAGGACCCCGAACACCGGGGAGCTGTTTTTT.

This sequence joins TRBV6-1 and TRBJ1-1; 7 bases align to TRBD1. The CDR3 is 15 residues long. From germline, CDR1 is MNHNS and CDR2 SASEGT. Trimming at V came to 3 bases and at J to 5 bases, leaving 9 bases not matched to a gene. The CDR3 reads CASSDIGGRGTEAFF. The CDR3 nucleotides read TGTGCCAGCAGTGACATAGGAGGCAGGGGGACTGAAGCTTTCTTT.

V usage is TRBV5-1 and J usage is TRBJ1-4; D is ambiguous. Germline-derived CDR1 and CDR2 are SGHRS and YFSETQ. CDR3 size: 15 residues. Deletions cut 4 bases from V and 0 bases from J, with 10 bases between. CDR3 coding DNA: TGCGCCAGCAGCAAGGGTAGCGCAACTAATGAAAAACTGTTTTTT. It codes for CASSKGSATNEKLFF.

The chain uses TRBV11-3 and TRBJ2-3, with 8 bases aligning to TRBD2. This CDR3 comprises 17 residues. V dropped 5 bases and J dropped 0; count of bases not matched to a gene: 10. From germline, CDR1 is SGHNT and CDR2 YENEEA. The CDR3 protein is CASSPAGGGRSTDTQYF. Written as DNA, the CDR3 is TGTGCCAGCAGCCCCGCGGGGGGAGGGCGAAGCACAGATACGCAGTATTTT.

Regarding this clone: Other DNA variants within this sample encode the same CDR3. The J gene is TRBJ2-3, the V gene TRBV7-9, with 10 bases fitting TRBD2. This CDR3 spans 16 amino acids. Germline assignment: CDR1 SEHNR and CDR2 FQNEAQ (reference sequence). J gave up 4 bases and V 1 base, and 5 bases lay outside the gene matches. The CDR3 nucleotides read TGTGCCAGCAGCTTAGTGGGTCTAGCGGGAGCAGATACGCAGTATTTT. The encoded protein is CASSLVGLAGADTQYF.

The chain recombines TRBV27 with TRBJ2-3, with D perhaps matching TRBD1 or TRBD2 (5 bases each). The germline V gene has CDR1 MNHEY and CDR2 SMNVEV (reference sequence). Trimming left V 0 bases short and J 0 bases short, with 10 bases between. The CDR3 has 16 residues. CDR3 region: CASSLSRGSSTDTQYF. CDR3 bases: TGTGCCAGCAGTTTATCGAGGGGATCTAGCACAGATACGCAGTATTTT.

The DNA of the CDR3 is TGCAGCGTCCAAAGGGGCAGGGTTAACACTGAAGCTTTCTTT. It specifies CSVQRGRVNTEAFF. V is TRBV29-1 and J is TRBJ1-1, with a possible D match to TRBD1 (5 bases). The germline V gene encodes CDR1 SQVTM and CDR2 ANQGSEA. The length of the CDR3 is 14 residues. Between the trimmed V and J ends, which lost 6 bases and 2 bases, there was a span of 16 bases.

V is TRBV30 and J is TRBJ2-7; the D is unclear. Trimming cost V 4 bases and J 6 bases, with 13 bases left between them. CDR1 GTSNPN and CDR2 SVGIG come from the germline V gene (reference sequence). The CDR3 runs 12 residues. CDR3 DNA sequence: TGTGCCTGGAATCAAAGGTTCGGCGAGCAGTACTTC. This encodes CAWNQRFGEQYF. Full variable domain (missing parts from reference TRBV30 and TRBJ2-7): SQTIHQWPATLVQPVGSPLSLECTVEGTSNPNLYWYRQAAGRGLQLLFYSVGIGQISSEVPQNLSASRPQDRQFILSSKKLLLSDSGFYLCAWNQRFGEQYFGPGTRLTVT.

This clone has a handful of counts. The rearrangement uses TRBV20-1 and TRBJ2-1, with TRBD2 identical over 9 bases. Per germline, CDR1 DFQATT and CDR2 SNEGSKA (reference sequence). The CDR3 runs 11 residues. The V segment lost 5 bases and the J segment 15 bases; nucleotides outside the gene matches: 8. The CDR3 DNA reads as TGCAGTGCTGCCATTGCGGGAGGGCGGTTCTTC. Translating it yields CSAAIAGGRFF.

The chain links TRBV7-8 to TRBJ2-3; 7 bases line up with TRBD2. V shed 1 base and J 7 bases; nucleotides not matched to a gene: 5. The CDR3 extends over 14 amino acids. Germline V lookup: CDR1 SGHVS, CDR2 FQNEAQ. The DNA of the CDR3 is TGTGCCAGCAGCTTAGGGATAAGCGGGAATACGCAGTATTTT. It specifies CASSLGISGNTQYF. The entire variable domain, with the rest obtained from reference TRBV7-8 and TRBJ2-3, is as follows: GAGVSQSPRYKVAKRGQDVALRCDPISGHVSLFWYQQALGQGPEFLTYFQNEAQLDKSGLPSDRFFAERPEGSVSTLKIQRTQQEDSAVYLCASSLGISGNTQYFGPGTRLTVL.

The chain employs TRBV10-3 and TRBJ2-1; TRBD2 matches at 14 bases. There are 16 residues in the CDR3. V lost 3 bases to trimming and J lost 5 bases; unmatched junction nucleotides: 3. In germline, CDR1 is ENHRY, CDR2 SYGVKD. The CDR3 nucleotides are TGTGCCATCAGTGAATCGACTAGCGGGAGGGACAATGAGCAGTTCTTC. Amino acid sequence: CAISESTSGRDNEQFF.

V and J are TRBV11-2 and TRBJ2-7, with 7 bases aligning to TRBD1. The CDR3 has 14 amino acids. The J segment lost 1 base and the V segment lost 5 bases, leaving 5 bases of the junction unmatched. In germline, CDR1 is SGHAT, CDR2 FQNNGV. The CDR3 spells CASSPPGQSYEQYF. CDR3 in DNA: TGTGCCAGCAGCCCCCCGGGACAGTCCTACGAGCAGTACTTC.

This clone was seen just once. V gene TRBV18 combines with J gene TRBJ2-7, with 8 bases identical to TRBD1. The CDR3 is made up of 13 amino acids. Germline values: CDR1 KGHSH, CDR2 LQKENI. V lost 2 bases to trimming and J lost 5 bases; unmatched junction nucleotides: 2. The chain's CDR3 is CASSPGTGNEQYF. The CDR3 nucleotides are TGTGCCAGCTCACCAGGGACAGGCAACGAGCAGTACTTC.